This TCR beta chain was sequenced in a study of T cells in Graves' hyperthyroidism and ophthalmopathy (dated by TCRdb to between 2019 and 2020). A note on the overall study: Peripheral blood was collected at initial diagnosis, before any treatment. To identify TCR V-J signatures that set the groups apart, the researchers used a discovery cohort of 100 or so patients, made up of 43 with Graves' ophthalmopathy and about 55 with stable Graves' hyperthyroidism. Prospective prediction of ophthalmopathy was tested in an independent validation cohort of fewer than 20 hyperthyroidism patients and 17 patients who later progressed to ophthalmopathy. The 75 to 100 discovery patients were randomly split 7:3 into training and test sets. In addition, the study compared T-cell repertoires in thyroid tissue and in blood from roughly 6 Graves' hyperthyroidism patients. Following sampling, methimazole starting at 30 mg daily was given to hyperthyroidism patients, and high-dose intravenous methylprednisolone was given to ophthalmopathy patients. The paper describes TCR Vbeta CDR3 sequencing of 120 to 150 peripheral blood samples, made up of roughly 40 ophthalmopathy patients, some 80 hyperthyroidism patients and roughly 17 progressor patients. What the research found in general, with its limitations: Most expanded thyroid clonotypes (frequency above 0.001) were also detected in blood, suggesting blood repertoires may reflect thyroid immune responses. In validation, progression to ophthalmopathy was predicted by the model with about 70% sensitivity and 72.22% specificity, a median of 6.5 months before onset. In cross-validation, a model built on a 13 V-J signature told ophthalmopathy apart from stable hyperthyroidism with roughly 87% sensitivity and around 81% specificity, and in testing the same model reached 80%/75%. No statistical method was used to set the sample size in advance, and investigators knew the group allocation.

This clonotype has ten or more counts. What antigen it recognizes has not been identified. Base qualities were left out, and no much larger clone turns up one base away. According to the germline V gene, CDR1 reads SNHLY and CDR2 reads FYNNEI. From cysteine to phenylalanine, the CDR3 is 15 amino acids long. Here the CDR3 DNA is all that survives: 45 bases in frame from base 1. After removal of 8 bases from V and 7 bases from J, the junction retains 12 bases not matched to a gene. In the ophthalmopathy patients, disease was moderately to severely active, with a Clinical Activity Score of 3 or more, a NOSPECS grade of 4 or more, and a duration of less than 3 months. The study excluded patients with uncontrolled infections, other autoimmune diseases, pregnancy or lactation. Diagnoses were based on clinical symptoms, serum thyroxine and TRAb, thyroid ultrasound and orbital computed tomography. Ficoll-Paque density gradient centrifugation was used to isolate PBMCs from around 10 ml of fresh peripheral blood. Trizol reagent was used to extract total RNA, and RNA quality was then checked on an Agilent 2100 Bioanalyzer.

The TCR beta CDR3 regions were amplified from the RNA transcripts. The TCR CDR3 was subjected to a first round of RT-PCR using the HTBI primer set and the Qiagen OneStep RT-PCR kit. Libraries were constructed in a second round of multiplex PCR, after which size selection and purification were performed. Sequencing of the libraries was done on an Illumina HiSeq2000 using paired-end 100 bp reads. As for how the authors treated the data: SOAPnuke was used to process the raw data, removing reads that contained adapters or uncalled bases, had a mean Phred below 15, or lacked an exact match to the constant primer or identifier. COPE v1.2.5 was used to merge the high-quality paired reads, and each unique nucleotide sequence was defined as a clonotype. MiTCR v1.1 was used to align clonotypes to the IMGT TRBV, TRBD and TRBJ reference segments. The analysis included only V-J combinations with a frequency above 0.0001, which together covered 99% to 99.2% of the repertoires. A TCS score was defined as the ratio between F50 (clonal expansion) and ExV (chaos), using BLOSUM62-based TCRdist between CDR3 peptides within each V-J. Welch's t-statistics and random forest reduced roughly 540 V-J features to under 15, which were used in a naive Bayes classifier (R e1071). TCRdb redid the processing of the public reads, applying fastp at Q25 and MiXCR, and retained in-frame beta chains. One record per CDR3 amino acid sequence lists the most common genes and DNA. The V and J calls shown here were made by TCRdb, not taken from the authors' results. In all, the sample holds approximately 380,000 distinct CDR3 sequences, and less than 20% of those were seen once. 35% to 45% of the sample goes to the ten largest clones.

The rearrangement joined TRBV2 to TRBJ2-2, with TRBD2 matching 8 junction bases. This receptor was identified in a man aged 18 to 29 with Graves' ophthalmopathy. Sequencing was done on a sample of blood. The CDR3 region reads CASGRGAGVLGELFF. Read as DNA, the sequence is TGTGCCAGCGGGCGGGGAGCGGGAGTACTCGGGGAGCTGTTTTTT.